This TCR beta chain was identified during a study of blood T cell repertoires in COVID-19. Study-wide background: COVID-19 samples collected from the United States, Italy and Spain covered acute and convalescent phases. In each case, the material was cDNA or gDNA derived from T cells, B-cell-depleted T cells, or PBMCs.

Trimming removed 4 bases at V and 4 bases at J, with 19 bases between. The length of the CDR3 is 16 residues. The germline CDR1 and CDR2 sequences are SGHDN and FVKESK. Seattle's cohort entered during active infection and was followed longitudinally. As originally analysed: Amplification with reference gene primers provided the estimates of nucleated cell counts. Generated by immunoSEQ multiplex PCR, the TCRdb table keeps only in-frame clones and is missing some. V and J calls and clone size are copied from that table; D and trimming were computed from the DNA. The repertoire holds about 320,000 clones, about nine tenths seen once, with approximately 1.6% in the top ten.

The sequence derives from a young woman with COVID-19, enrolled during active disease. This chain uses TRBV14 with TRBJ1-1; no firm D call. The sequencing sample was made of peripheral blood. The CDR3 loop reads CASSPRPPLGSTEAFF. The CDR3 bases are TGTGCCAGCAGCCCCCGGCCCCCCTTAGGGAGCACTGAAGCTTTCTTT.